A single TCR beta chain is shown here with its context. The antigen is unknown. The entry originates in a study of T cell repertoires in cytomegalovirus infection. The wider study: Based on public TCR beta signatures, there were indications of CMV infection and of a matching HLA type. General observations from the study: Carriers of CMV plus the relevant HLA were identified by cumulative public TCR beta family frequency.

The germline V gene encodes CDR1 SGHVS and CDR2 FQNEAQ. V was trimmed by 5 bases and J by 2 bases, leaving 7 bases between them. This CDR3 has 12 residues. A single record per CDR3 protein comes from TCRdb applying MiXCR to the reads. The repertoire consists of hundreds of thousands of distinct CDR3 sequences, with roughly 15% occurring once and the leading ten covering 12%. The chain recombines TRBV7-8 with TRBJ2-7; D not resolved. The sample consisted of PBMCs. This TCR was recovered from a human donor in good health (CMV status not recorded). Some clones in this sample may be carry-over from other donors' samples. Here the CDR3 reads CASSPRAYEQYF. The CDR3 DNA reads TGTGCCAGCAGCCCCCGCGCCTACGAGCAGTACTTC. Filled out from reference TRBV7-8 and TRBJ2-7, the complete variable domain reads GAGVSQSPRYKVAKRGQDVALRCDPISGHVSLFWYQQALGQGPEFLTYFQNEAQLDKSGLPSDRFFAERPEGSVSTLKIQRTQQEDSAVYLCASSPRAYEQYFGPGTRLTVT.